The 31 T cell receptor beta chains given below trace back to one sample, sequenced in a study of blood T cell repertoires in COVID-19 (dated by TCRdb to the early 2020s). The library was produced with the immunoSEQ multiplex PCR assay. Held by TCRdb, this immuneACCESS table contains in-frame sequences only and omits some clones. Under half of the omission traces to an unresolved V gene where checked; the cause of the rest is unknown. The sample table shows roughly 40,000 clones, and approximately 85% are seen once. The ten most abundant clones make up 31% of the sample. The sequencing input was peripheral blood. The source of these receptors is a woman aged 80 or over with acute or convalescent COVID-19.

The J gene is TRBJ1-2, the V gene TRBV2; a weak D match, TRBD1 (5 bases). This CDR3 comprises 15 residues. Germline CDR1 is SNHLY and CDR2 is FYNNEI. Trimming stripped 5 bases from V and 2 bases from J, with 15 bases between. This CDR3 reads CASSPGVGANYGYTF. CDR3 nucleotides: TGTGCCAGCAGTCCTGGGGTAGGGGCGAACTATGGCTACACCTTC. Together with reference TRBV2 and TRBJ1-2, the CDR3 gives the full variable domain: EPEVTQTPSHQVTQMGQEVILRCVPISNHLYFYWYRQILGQKVEFLVSFYNNEISEKSEIFDDQFSVERPDGSNFTLKIRSTKLEDSAMYFCASSPGVGANYGYTFGSGTRLTVV.

The chain carries TRBV27 and TRBJ2-6; no firm D call. The germline CDR1 and CDR2 sequences are MNHEY and SMNVEV (reference sequence). The CDR3 is made up of 18 amino acids. Trimming removed 6 bases from V and 0 bases from J, with 18 bases in between. CDR3 region: CASSSKILQLSGANVLTF. The DNA for the CDR3 is TGTGCCAGCAGCTCTAAAATCCTACAGCTCTCTGGGGCCAACGTCCTGACTTTC.

The chain couples TRBV19 to TRBJ1-4; D ambiguous. The V end lost 4 bases, the J end lost 2 bases, and 11 bases lay between the germline ends. The length of the CDR3 is 15 residues. Germline lookup yields CDR1 LNHDA and CDR2 SQIVND (reference sequence). Here the CDR3 reads CASSNTLSTNEKLFF. DNA for the CDR3: TGTGCCAGTAGTAACACCCTTTCGACTAATGAAAAACTGTTTTTT. Together with reference TRBV19 and TRBJ1-4, the CDR3 gives the full variable domain: DGGITQSPKYLFRKEGQNVTLSCEQNLNHDAMYWYRQDPGQGLRLIYYSQIVNDFQKGDIAEGYSVSREKKESFPLTVTSAQKNPTAFYLCASSNTLSTNEKLFFGSGTQLSVL.

This clone was detected once. The CDR3 DNA sequence: TGTGCCAGCAGTTACGAGGGTTTAAGCAATCAGCCCCAGCATTTT. Protein product: CASSYEGLSNQPQHF. This chain links TRBV6-2 or TRBV6-3 with TRBJ1-5; D is unclear. The CDR3 totals 15 residues. Between the trimmed V and J ends, which lost 2 bases and 1 base, there was a span of 9 bases. Germline V gives CDR1 MNHEY, CDR2 SVGEGT.

This chain connects TRBV5-3 to TRBJ2-5, with D hard to call. TRBV5-3 is an ORF; its function is uncertain. CDR3 length: 16 amino acids. V was cut by 5 bases and J by 2 bases, with 19 bases left in between. The CDR3 here is CARRTKSRRRQETQYF. The CDR3 coding sequence is TGTGCCAGAAGAACAAAATCAAGGCGGAGACAAGAGACCCAGTACTTC.

The CDR3 protein is CASRGPGQVYEQYF. CDR3 in DNA: TGTGCCAGCAGGGGACCGGGACAGGTTTACGAGCAGTACTTC. This chain links TRBV6-5 with TRBJ2-7; TRBD1 matches at 8 bases. The germline V gene has CDR1 MNHEY and CDR2 SVGAGI. J lost 4 bases, V lost 6 bases, and 8 bases had no gene match. There are 14 residues in the CDR3.

This clone was found once. The chain is built from TRBV21-1 and TRBJ2-1; the DNA was not used to check the table's D call, TRBD2. TRBV21-1 is shown as a pseudogene. The CDR3 spans 14 residues. CDR3 amino acids: CASSKSGMIYEQFF. As DNA, the CDR3 is TGTGCCAGCAGCAAGAGCGGGATGATTTATGAGCAGTTCTTC.

CDR3: CASSPPSTGELFF. CDR3 sequence (DNA): TGTGCCAGCTCACCACCTAGTACCGGGGAGCTGTTTTTT. This chain links TRBV18 with TRBJ2-2; D not certain. Germline V gene data show CDR1 as KGHSH and CDR2 as LQKENI. The CDR3 covers 13 residues. V was pared by 0 bases and J by 5 bases, with 4 bases between.

This clone was counted a single time. The chain employs TRBV28 and TRBJ1-2, with D unclear. Trimming removed 3 bases at V and 8 bases at J, with 13 bases between. CDR3 length: 13 amino acids. Looked up from germline, CDR1 is MDHEN and CDR2 is SYDVKM. The CDR3 here is CASSFNSQRGYTF. The CDR3 bases are TGTGCCAGCAGTTTTAACAGCCAACGGGGCTACACCTTC.

This clone was detected only a few times. The rearrangement links TRBV14 to TRBJ2-7; no clear D gene. Trimming shortened V by 4 bases and J by 4 bases, and 11 bases separated the two germline ends. The germline CDR1 and CDR2 sequences are SGHDN and FVKESK. CDR3 size: 13 residues. The CDR3 coding sequence is TGTGCCAGCAGCCGTCTAGTCCCATACGAGCAGTACTTC. This gives the protein CASSRLVPYEQYF. Complete variable domain (other parts from reference TRBV14 and TRBJ2-7): EAGVTQFPSHSVIEKGQTVTLRCDPISGHDNLYWYRRVMGKEIKFLLHFVKESKQDESGMPNNRFLAERTGGTYSTLKVQPAELEDSGVYFCASSRLVPYEQYFGPGTRLTVT.

The chain combines TRBV27 with TRBJ1-1, with D hard to call. The CDR3 extends over 13 amino acids. Germline-derived CDR1 and CDR2 are MNHEY and SMNVEV (reference sequence). The V gene lost 7 bases and the J gene lost 4 bases, with 13 bases spanning the gap. The CDR3 region is CASNRGTGTEAFF. CDR3 sequence (DNA): TGTGCCAGCAATCGGGGTACGGGCACTGAAGCTTTCTTT.

This clone is judged medium-sized (0.01 to 0.1%). The CDR3 DNA reads TGTGCCAGCAGCAGCCAGGACAGGGGGAACACTGAAGCTTTCTTT. Protein product: CASSSQDRGNTEAFF. The chain uses TRBV5-4 and TRBJ1-1; 9 nucleotides match TRBD1. From germline, CDR1 is SGHNT and CDR2 YYREEE (reference sequence). J gave up 1 base and V 4 bases, and 5 bases lay outside the gene matches. This CDR3 region has 15 residues.

The chain has TRBV6-5 and TRBJ2-4; D ambiguous. Germline V lookup: CDR1 MNHEY, CDR2 SVGAGI. This CDR3 has 13 amino acids. V was cut by 8 bases and J by 0 bases, with 8 bases left in between. The CDR3 here is CASGTEAKNIQYF. The DNA for the CDR3 is TGTGCCAGCGGTACAGAAGCCAAAAACATTCAGTACTTC.

V and J are TRBV18 and TRBJ2-1, with 7 bases fitting TRBD2. The germline gives CDR1 KGHSH, CDR2 LQKENI. CDR3 length equals 13 residues. J gave up 10 bases and V 6 bases, and 9 bases lay outside the gene matches. DNA of the CDR3: TGTGCCAGCTCGGGGGGGACGGGAGTAGAGCAGTTCTTC. Translated, it gives CASSGGTGVEQFF.

The J gene is TRBJ2-2, the V gene TRBV19; 14 nucleotides match TRBD2. The CDR3 consists of 16 residues. The V and J ends lost 10 bases and 7 bases, in that order; junction bases with no gene match: 11. CDR1 is LNHDA and CDR2 is SQIVND in the germline V gene (reference sequence). The CDR3 spells CATAPGLAGVGGELFF. CDR3 DNA: TGTGCCACGGCGCCGGGACTAGCGGGAGTCGGCGGGGAGCTGTTTTTT.

The chain carries TRBV19 and TRBJ2-4, with 9 bases aligning to TRBD2. The CDR3 contains 16 residues. After removal of 4 bases from V and 5 bases from J, the junction contained 9 bases not matched to a gene. Per germline, CDR1 LNHDA and CDR2 SQIVND (reference sequence). This CDR3 is CASSKGGTSSQNIQYF. In nucleotides, the CDR3 is TGTGCCAGTAGTAAGGGTGGGACTAGCTCCCAAAACATTCAGTACTTC. Drawing the rest from reference TRBV19 and TRBJ2-4, the complete variable domain is DGGITQSPKYLFRKEGQNVTLSCEQNLNHDAMYWYRQDPGQGLRLIYYSQIVNDFQKGDIAEGYSVSREKKESFPLTVTSAQKNPTAFYLCASSKGGTSSQNIQYFGAGTRLSVL.

J is TRBJ2-7 and V is TRBV9, with 10 bases fitting TRBD2. This CDR3 contains 16 residues. Germline V gene sequence: CDR1 SGDLS, CDR2 YYNGEE. V trimming: 1 base; J trimming: 5 bases; junction bases outside the gene matches: 9. CDR3 in amino acids: CASSVTQRTSGDEQYF. For the CDR3, the DNA is TGTGCCAGCAGCGTAACCCAGCGGACTAGCGGTGACGAGCAGTACTTC. Using reference TRBV9 and TRBJ2-7 for the parts outside the CDR3, the full variable domain is DSGVTQTPKHLITATGQRVTLRCSPRSGDLSVYWYQQSLDQGLQFLIQYYNGEERAKGNILERFSAQQFPDLHSELNLSSLELGDSALYFCASSVTQRTSGDEQYFGPGTRLTVT.

V is TRBV6-5 and J is TRBJ1-1, with D maybe TRBD1 (6 bases). The CDR3 totals 15 residues. V gave up 10 bases and J gave up 1 base, with 19 bases separating them. Per germline, CDR1 MNHEY and CDR2 SVGAGI. The DNA for the CDR3 is TGTGCCACCGAAGATAGGGGGATGCCGAACACTGAAGCTTTCTTT. Translation: CATEDRGMPNTEAFF.

The chain carries TRBV5-4 and TRBJ1-3; possibly TRBD1 for D (5 bases). The CDR3 is 16 residues long. Trimming shortened V by 1 base and J by 1 base, and 12 bases separated the two germline ends. Germline lookup yields CDR1 SGHNT and CDR2 YYREEE (reference sequence). The CDR3, as DNA: TGTGCCAGCAGCTTGCAGGGTGCCTCATCTGGAAACACCATATATTTT. Its protein product is CASSLQGASSGNTIYF.

The chain is built from TRBV3-1 (or the pseudogene TRBV3-2) and TRBJ2-1, with D maybe TRBD1 (5 bases). Germline V lookup: CDR1 LGHDT, CDR2 YNNKEL (reference sequence). CDR3 length: 13 amino acids. V was clipped by 7 bases and J by 7 bases, with 14 bases between them. This CDR3 reads CASKQVNGNEQFF. The CDR3 DNA sequence: TGTGCCAGCAAACAGGTGAACGGGAATGAGCAGTTCTTC.

V usage is TRBV5-8 and J usage is TRBJ2-7; tentatively, D is TRBD2 (7 bases). CDR1 and CDR2 (germline): SGHTS, YDEGEE. The CDR3 is 13 residues long. V was clipped by 6 bases and J by 5 bases, with 15 bases between them. In nucleotides, the CDR3 is TGTGCCAGCACCACCCAGGGGAGGGACGAGCAGTACTTC. Translating gives CASTTQGRDEQYF.

The chain is built from TRBV5-4 and TRBJ2-1; 10 bases are a match to TRBD2. Germline values: CDR1 SGHNT, CDR2 YYREEE (reference sequence). Losses at the gene ends were 5 bases for V and 0 bases for J; bases not matched to a gene: 5. The CDR3 contains 16 residues. Here the CDR3 reads CASSRAGGSSYNEQFF. CDR3 bases: TGTGCCAGCAGTCGAGCGGGAGGGAGCTCCTACAATGAGCAGTTCTTC.

As for this clone: Compared with germline, one end of the junction differs, possibly owing to a read error. The V call is TRBV13, the J call TRBJ1-3; 9 bases align to TRBD1. Germline V gives CDR1 PRHDT, CDR2 FYEKMQ (reference sequence). The CDR3 runs to 15 residues. In DNA, the CDR3 is TGTGCCAGCAGCATAGGGACAGGGACTGGAAACACCATATATTTT. As protein: CASSIGTGTGNTIYF.

The chain is built from TRBV7-8 and TRBJ2-3; TRBD2 agrees at 10 bases. CDR3 length: 14 amino acids. With V trimmed by 3 bases and J by 4 bases, 1 base remained unmatched. Germline V gene sequence: CDR1 SGHVS, CDR2 FQNEAQ. Written as DNA, the CDR3 is TGTGCCAGCAGCTTCGGACTAGCGGCAGATACGCAGTATTTT. Translated, it gives CASSFGLAADTQYF.

Remarks on this clone: A read error may account for a junction end that differs from germline. This sample includes further DNA sequences coding for the same CDR3. The chain has TRBV6-5 and TRBJ2-7, with D unclear. Germline loops: CDR1 MNHEY, CDR2 SVGAGI. The CDR3 is made up of 14 amino acids. This chain's CDR3 is CASRELASSYEQYF. CDR3 sequence (DNA): TGTGCCAGCAGAGAGCTCGCGAGCTCCTATGAGCAGTACTTC.

This chain connects TRBV5-6 to TRBJ1-1; TRBD1 might be the D (6 bases). The V gene lost 0 bases and the J gene lost 4 bases, with 7 bases spanning the gap. The CDR3 runs to 13 residues. Germline CDR1 reads SGHDT; CDR2 reads YYEEEE. This CDR3 is CASSLGTVTEAFF. Here the CDR3 DNA reads TGTGCCAGCAGCTTGGGGACAGTCACTGAAGCTTTCTTT.

The CDR3 DNA is TGTGCCAGCAGCTTAGATACTAGCACAGATACGCAGTATTTT. It yields the protein CASSLDTSTDTQYF. J is TRBJ2-3 and V is TRBV7-6, with no clear D. This CDR3 is built from 14 residues. Germline lookup yields CDR1 SGHVS and CDR2 FNYEAQ. V was shortened by 1 base and J by 0 bases, with 5 bases between the two germline ends.

The J gene is TRBJ2-7, the V gene TRBV19; 9 bases are shared with TRBD1. This CDR3 comprises 15 residues. In germline, CDR1 is LNHDA, CDR2 SQIVND (reference sequence). V shed 5 bases, J shed 5 bases, and the junction held 10 bases outside the gene matches. The CDR3 is CASSAGTGLLNEQYF. CDR3 in DNA: TGTGCCAGTAGTGCTGGGACAGGGCTTCTTAACGAGCAGTACTTC.

The J gene is TRBJ1-2, the V gene TRBV5-4; D call uncertain. V gave up 0 bases and J gave up 3 bases, with 9 bases separating them. This CDR3 region has 14 residues. CDR1 is SGHNT, CDR2 YYREEE, per germline (reference sequence). CDR3 DNA sequence: TGTGCCAGCAGCTTGGGACCCCGGGACTATGGCTACACCTTC. As protein: CASSLGPRDYGYTF.

The V and J genes are TRBV4-1 and TRBJ2-3; no definite D call. V gave up 4 bases and J gave up 1 base, with 15 bases separating them. The CDR3 consists of 16 residues. CDR1 is MGHRA, CDR2 YSYEKL, per germline. CDR3 in DNA: TGCGCCAGCAGCCCCCCGGTTGTCCTAGGCACAGATACGCAGTATTTT. It specifies CASSPPVVLGTDTQYF.

This clone was seen a few times. The V and J genes are TRBV19 and TRBJ1-5, with TRBD1 as a possible D gene (6 bases). The CDR3 is made up of 15 amino acids. In germline, CDR1 is LNHDA, CDR2 SQIVND (reference sequence). V was shortened by 3 bases and J by 4 bases, with 13 bases between the two germline ends. This CDR3 reads CASSITRGGNQPQHF. The CDR3 bases are TGTGCCAGTAGTATCACCAGGGGAGGGAATCAGCCCCAGCATTTT.